These 29 T cell receptor beta chains were all obtained from the same sample, sequenced in a study of human T cells and chemical hapten exposure. TCRdb re-derived calls from the RACE reads in MiXCR, one entry per CDR3 protein. The sample consists of 70,000 to 95,000 distinct CDR3 sequences, approximately 7% of them appearing once. The time point was: patch test 2, 6 weeks after DPC sensitization. Indicated treatment: therapeutic diphenylcyclopropenone sensitization with weekly scalp DPC. Sequenced material: whole blood, taken in connection with sensitization to the hapten diphenylcyclopropenone (DPC). All receptors derive from a woman aged 25 to 39 with alopecia areata. Some clones in this sample may be carry-over from other donors' samples.

This clonotype has more than one count but fewer than ten. The V gene is TRBV4-2, the J gene TRBJ1-2; TRBD1 matches 8 bases. Germline V gives CDR1 LGHNA, CDR2 YNFKEQ. J lost 6 bases, V lost 2 bases, and 5 bases had no gene match. The CDR3 has 14 amino acids. CDR3 sequence (DNA): TGTGCCAGCAGCCAACCGGACAGGGCCGATGGCTACACCTTC. It is translated as CASSQPDRADGYTF.

This clonotype has only a few counts. The rearrangement links TRBV18 to TRBJ2-1; 14 bases are shared with TRBD2. The V segment lost 6 bases and the J segment 6 bases; nucleotides outside the gene matches: 10. Germline V gives CDR1 KGHSH, CDR2 LQKENI. The CDR3 totals 17 residues. The CDR3 is CASSALTSGGASNEQFF. The CDR3 DNA reads TGTGCCAGCTCGGCGCTGACTAGCGGGGGGGCAAGCAATGAGCAGTTCTTC.

This clonotype has more than one count but fewer than ten. V usage is TRBV12-3 or TRBV12-4 and J usage is TRBJ2-1; 9 bases align to TRBD2. V trimming: 10 bases; J trimming: 7 bases; junction bases outside the gene matches: 8. CDR3 size: 13 residues. The CDR3 sequence: CATIAGVQNEQFF. The CDR3 nucleotides read TGTGCCACCATAGCGGGGGTACAGAATGAGCAGTTCTTC.

The chain has TRBV5-1 and TRBJ1-1; no reliable D call. The V gene lost 2 bases and the J gene lost 3 bases, with 11 bases spanning the gap. CDR3 size: 14 residues. Germline V gives CDR1 SGHRS, CDR2 YFSETQ. Here the CDR3 reads CASSLSIPYTEAFF. CDR3 nucleotides: TGCGCCAGCAGCTTATCTATACCTTACACTGAAGCTTTCTTT.

This clonotype turned up a few times. The chain is built from TRBV7-8 and TRBJ1-1; D not certain. CDR3 length equals 19 residues. Trimming shortened V by 1 base and J by 4 bases, and 25 bases separated the two germline ends. Germline CDR1 is SGHVS and CDR2 is FQNEAQ. The chain's CDR3 is CASSLVPPLGSTAGTEAFF. The DNA of the CDR3 is TGTGCCAGCAGCTTAGTGCCCCCCCTGGGGTCAACCGCGGGCACTGAAGCTTTCTTT.

The chain links TRBV12-3 or TRBV12-4 to TRBJ2-2, with TRBD1 matching 9 bases. The CDR3 totals 15 residues. V was clipped by 9 bases and J by 1 base; unmatched bases: 6. CDR3 in DNA: TGTGCCAGTGAACCGGGACAGGGGAACACCGGGGAGCTGTTTTTT. This sequence encodes CASEPGQGNTGELFF.

This clonotype was found many times. The chain couples TRBV18 to TRBJ1-5; D call uncertain. The V end lost 4 bases, the J end lost 4 bases, and 11 bases lay between the germline ends. Germline V gene data show CDR1 as KGHSH and CDR2 as LQKENI. This CDR3 region has 14 residues. Here the CDR3 reads CASSREDRNQPQHF. The DNA of the CDR3 is TGTGCCAGCTCACGGGAGGACCGGAATCAGCCCCAGCATTTT.

This clonotype was observed at least ten times. The chain has TRBV5-1 and TRBJ1-1, with D perhaps TRBD1 (5 bases). The V gene's germline CDR1 is SGHRS and CDR2 YFSETQ. This CDR3 is 17 amino acids long. V lost 5 bases, J lost 0 bases, and 20 bases lay in between. This CDR3 is CASRQTDTVKVNTEAFF. In DNA form, the CDR3 reads TGCGCCAGCAGGCAGACAGACACGGTGAAAGTGAACACTGAAGCTTTCTTT.

The chain joins TRBV5-4 to TRBJ2-4; TRBD1 matches 9 bases. Germline-derived CDR1 and CDR2 are SGHNT and YYREEE (reference sequence). The CDR3 extends over 17 amino acids. The V segment lost 0 bases and the J segment 5 bases; nucleotides outside the gene matches: 9. The CDR3 is CASSLDRDRESQNIQYF. CDR3 nucleotides: TGTGCCAGCAGCTTGGACCGGGACAGGGAGTCCCAAAACATTCAGTACTTC.

This clonotype was recorded at least ten times. The chain couples TRBV12-3 or TRBV12-4 to TRBJ2-3, with a possible D match to TRBD2 (7 bases). The CDR3 spans 15 residues. V was cut by 3 bases and J by 4 bases, with 14 bases left in between. The CDR3, as DNA: TGTGCCAGCAGTTTCCCGCGGGGGCGCTCAGATACGCAGTATTTT. As protein: CASSFPRGRSDTQYF.

In its sample, this clonotype was seen many times. The V call is TRBV5-1, the J call TRBJ2-2, with 7 bases aligning to TRBD2. Germline V gene data show CDR1 as SGHRS and CDR2 as YFSETQ. The CDR3 covers 15 residues. V shed 0 bases and J 7 bases; nucleotides not matched to a gene: 6. Here the CDR3 DNA reads TGCGCCAGCAGCTTGGCCAGGAGCGGGGTCGGGGAGCTGTTTTTT. This sequence encodes CASSLARSGVGELFF.

This chain connects TRBV5-4 to TRBJ1-1; D unclear. V was shortened by 2 bases and J by 4 bases, with 9 bases between the two germline ends. The CDR3 runs 13 residues. CDR1 and CDR2 (germline): SGHNT, YYREEE (reference sequence). CDR3 sequence (DNA): TGTGCCAGCAGCTTTCCGGGAAGCACTGAAGCTTTCTTT. It is translated as CASSFPGSTEAFF.

This clonotype was recorded many times. The V call is TRBV7-3, the J call TRBJ2-3; D possibly corresponds to TRBD1 (5 bases). Germline lookup yields CDR1 SGHTA and CDR2 FQGTGA. This CDR3 is built from 16 residues. Trimming removed 5 bases from V and 3 bases from J, with 18 bases in between. CDR3 bases: TGTGCCAGCAGCGTGGTCATAGGGGCAGAGACAGATACGCAGTATTTT. Protein product: CASSVVIGAETDTQYF.

The chain links TRBV5-1 to TRBJ1-2; 7 bases are a match to TRBD1. The CDR3 has 14 residues. V was clipped by 4 bases and J by 8 bases; unmatched bases: 11. The germline V gene has CDR1 SGHRS and CDR2 YFSETQ. The CDR3 nucleotides are TGCGCCAGCAGCAAACTGACAGGGACTGGAGGCTACACCTTC. Encoded protein: CASSKLTGTGGYTF.

This clonotype occurred many times. This chain links TRBV12-3 or TRBV12-4 with TRBJ2-7, with 9 bases lining up with TRBD1. This CDR3 contains 16 residues. The J segment lost 7 bases and the V segment lost 4 bases, leaving 14 bases of the junction unmatched. CDR3 loop: CASSYTGGYDLGEQYF. In nucleotides, the CDR3 is TGTGCCAGCAGTTACACAGGGGGCTACGACTTGGGGGAGCAGTACTTC.

This clonotype has a handful of counts. The V call is TRBV7-2, the J call TRBJ2-7, with 10 bases aligning to TRBD2. Germline trimming cut 5 bases from V and 1 base from J; bases unmatched to any gene: 8. The CDR3 runs to 16 residues. Germline CDR1 reads SGHTA; CDR2 reads FQGNSA. This CDR3 is CASSPTSGGGSYEQYF. The CDR3 bases are TGTGCCAGCAGCCCGACAAGCGGGGGGGGTTCCTACGAGCAGTACTTC.

This clonotype was picked up many times. The chain joins TRBV29-1 to TRBJ1-1; D is possibly TRBD1 (5 bases). CDR3 length equals 14 residues. Germline CDR1 and CDR2: SQVTM and ANQGSEA. Deletions cut 0 bases from V and 4 bases from J, with 12 bases between. CDR3 in DNA: TGCAGCGTTGAAGACCTGGTAGGGGCCACTGAAGCTTTCTTT. Its translation: CSVEDLVGATEAFF.

This clonotype was recorded at least ten times. J is TRBJ1-5 and V is TRBV12-3 or TRBV12-4; the match to TRBD1 covers 9 bases. The CDR3 extends over 15 amino acids. Losses at the gene ends were 7 bases for V and 1 base for J; bases not matched to a gene: 5. CDR3 coding DNA: TGTGCCAGCAACTCCGGGACAGGGAGCAATCAGCCCCAGCATTTT. It is translated as CASNSGTGSNQPQHF.

This clonotype came up many times. The chain carries TRBV5-1 and TRBJ2-7; D might be TRBD1 (6 bases). The CDR3 has 13 amino acids. Germline CDR1 is SGHRS and CDR2 is YFSETQ. V was shortened by 4 bases and J by 7 bases, with 15 bases between the two germline ends. CDR3 amino acids: CASSPGDPREQYF. Written as DNA, the CDR3 is TGCGCCAGCAGCCCAGGGGACCCTCGGGAGCAGTACTTC.

This chain links TRBV10-3 with TRBJ1-6; D may be TRBD1 (5 bases). This CDR3 has 16 residues. In germline, CDR1 is ENHRY, CDR2 SYGVKD. Trimming took 1 base from V and 7 from J, leaving 14 bases between them. Here the CDR3 reads CAISEWGSWGNSPLHF. The CDR3 DNA is TGTGCCATCAGTGAGTGGGGGAGCTGGGGCAATTCACCCCTCCACTTT.

This clonotype appeared many times. The rearrangement links TRBV2 to TRBJ1-1; D might be TRBD1 (5 bases). Germline values: CDR1 SNHLY, CDR2 FYNNEI. Between the trimmed V and J ends, which lost 7 bases and 0 bases, there was a span of 9 bases. The CDR3 spans 13 residues. CDR3 in DNA: TGTGCCAGCATTGGGGCTTTGAACACTGAAGCTTTCTTT. Its protein product is CASIGALNTEAFF.

This clonotype was seen at least ten times. The chain couples TRBV11-2 to TRBJ1-2; unclear D gene. The CDR3 is made up of 13 amino acids. Trimming cost V 3 bases and J 0 bases, with 5 bases left between them. The V gene's germline CDR1 is SGHAT and CDR2 FQNNGV. The CDR3 here is CASSFISNYGYTF. The CDR3 DNA reads as TGTGCCAGCAGCTTTATATCTAACTATGGCTACACCTTC. Together with reference TRBV11-2 and TRBJ1-2, the CDR3 gives the full variable domain: EAGVAQSPRYKIIEKRQSVAFWCNPISGHATLYWYQQILGQGPKLLIQFQNNGVVDDSQLPKDRFSAERLKGVDSTLKIQPAKLEDSAVYLCASSFISNYGYTFGSGTRLTVV.

Ten or more counts support this clonotype. The chain is built from TRBV7-6 and TRBJ1-2; D is ambiguous. The germline CDR1 and CDR2 sequences are SGHVS and FNYEAQ. CDR3 length: 14 residues. V lost 5 bases and J 2 bases, leaving 12 bases between the germline ends. The CDR3 here is CASSPWSENYGYTF. CDR3 coding DNA: TGTGCCAGCAGCCCGTGGAGCGAGAACTATGGCTACACCTTC.

This clonotype was seen only a few times. The rearrangement joins TRBV12-3 or TRBV12-4 to TRBJ1-4; D gene uncertain. This CDR3 comprises 15 residues. Trimming stripped 6 bases from V and 0 bases from J, with 11 bases between. CDR3 residues: CASRPRTATNEKLFF. CDR3 in DNA: TGTGCCAGCAGGCCGAGGACGGCAACTAATGAAAAACTGTTTTTT.

This clonotype was observed many times. The V call is TRBV7-9, the J call TRBJ1-4; 9 bases fit TRBD1. CDR1 and CDR2 (germline): SEHNR, FQNEAQ (reference sequence). CDR3 length: 14 residues. The junction had 8 bases not matched to a gene; V was cut back by 5 bases and J by 10 bases. CDR3 protein: CASSRTGELGKLFF. The CDR3 DNA follows: TGTGCCAGCAGCAGGACAGGGGAATTAGGAAAACTGTTTTTT.

This clonotype was counted at least ten times. The chain employs TRBV29-1 and TRBJ1-1; D gene uncertain. Germline CDR1 is SQVTM and CDR2 is ANQGSEA. The CDR3 runs 13 residues. The V and J ends lost 6 bases and 0 bases respectively, with 11 bases between them. For the CDR3, the DNA is TGCAGCGTCGCGGACTCTCTGAACACTGAAGCTTTCTTT. It codes for CSVADSLNTEAFF.

This clonotype was detected ten times or more. The rearrangement links TRBV7-9 to TRBJ1-1; D is possibly TRBD1 (5 bases). Germline V gene lookup returns CDR1 SEHNR and CDR2 FQNEAQ (reference sequence). V was shortened by 4 bases and J by 9 bases, with 15 bases between the two germline ends. This CDR3 has 13 residues. CDR3 region: CASSSLYRDQAFF. The DNA of the CDR3 is TGTGCCAGCAGCTCCTTGTACCGGGACCAAGCTTTCTTT.

This clonotype was observed many times. This chain joins TRBV18 and TRBJ2-2; no firm D call. Germline CDR1 is KGHSH and CDR2 is LQKENI. The CDR3 is 15 amino acids. Trimming removed 0 bases from V and 1 base from J, with 6 bases in between. CDR3 loop: CASSPPSRNTGELFF. The CDR3, as DNA: TGTGCCAGCTCACCACCTTCCCGGAACACCGGGGAGCTGTTTTTT.

This clonotype was detected many times. The chain employs TRBV15 and TRBJ2-7; the D gene could be TRBD1 or TRBD2 (5 bases each). Trimming took off 0 bases at V and 1 base at J, with 16 bases between the two ends. Per the germline V gene, CDR1 is LNHNV and CDR2 is YYDKDF (reference sequence). CDR3 length: 17 amino acids. Here the CDR3 DNA reads TGTGCCACCAGCAGAGATAAGACGGCCGAGGGGTCCTACGAGCAGTACTTC. Its translation: CATSRDKTAEGSYEQYF. The whole variable domain, remainder taken from reference TRBV15 and TRBJ2-7, is DAMVIQNPRYQVTQFGKPVTLSCSQTLNHNVMYWYQQKSSQAPKLLFHYYDKDFNNEADTPDNFQSRRPNTSFCFLDIRSPGLGDTAMYLCATSRDKTAEGSYEQYFGPGTRLTVT.